These 17 T cell receptor beta chains share one sample of origin, sequenced in a study of T cell changes during pregnancy in multiple sclerosis. The repertoire was sequenced with immunoSEQ multiplex PCR; TCRdb's copy has only in-frame clones and lacks some. The sample has about 38,000 clones, 90% to 95% seen once; the top ten hold roughly 6.1%. The material was CD8+ T cells from peripheral blood mononuclear cells, obtained in the second trimester of pregnancy. The origin of the receptors is a female donor with multiple sclerosis, enrolled in a pregnancy study.

This chain connects TRBV5-3 to TRBJ1-1; D not resolved. TRBV5-3 is an open reading frame whose function is uncertain. V lost 4 bases and J 1 base, leaving 11 bases between the germline ends. The CDR3 totals 14 residues. The CDR3, as DNA: TGTGCCAGAAGCACTCAGTCGGGGAACACTGAAGCTTTCTTT. Protein: CARSTQSGNTEAFF.

The gene calls are TRBV7-9 and TRBJ2-7, with 14 bases matching TRBD2. CDR1 and CDR2 from the germline V gene are SEHNR and FQNEAQ (reference sequence). There are 16 residues in the CDR3. V gave up 0 bases and J gave up 5 bases; unmatched junction bases: 3. The CDR3 is CASSLAGLAGVDEQYF. For the CDR3, the DNA is TGTGCCAGCAGCTTAGCGGGACTAGCGGGAGTCGACGAGCAGTACTTC.

This rearrangement joins TRBV11-2 to TRBJ2-7, with 12 bases identical to TRBD1. J gave up 2 bases and V 5 bases, and 16 bases lay outside the gene matches. CDR1 SGHAT and CDR2 FQNNGV come from the germline V gene. The CDR3 totals 19 residues. CDR3 sequence: CASSIEAGTGGSGTYEQYF. The DNA of the CDR3 is TGTGCCAGCAGCATTGAGGCCGGGACAGGGGGCAGCGGGACCTACGAGCAGTACTTC.

V and J are TRBV12-5 and TRBJ1-1; possible D gene TRBD1, 5 bases. There are 15 residues in the CDR3. The germline V gene encodes CDR1 LGHNT and CDR2 FRNRAP. Deletions cut 1 base from V and 1 base from J, with 10 bases between. The CDR3: CASGLALTGNTEAFF. In DNA, the CDR3 is TGTGCTAGTGGTTTGGCCCTCACAGGGAACACTGAAGCTTTCTTT.

In DNA, the CDR3 is TGTGCCAGCAGCCAAGATCGGCGAGACAGGGGCTACGAGCAGTACTTC. Translating it yields CASSQDRRDRGYEQYF. The V and J genes are TRBV4-2 and TRBJ2-7; 8 nucleotides align to TRBD1. Looked up from germline, CDR1 is LGHNA and CDR2 is YNFKEQ. This CDR3 contains 16 residues. V lost 0 bases and J lost 3; bases outside the gene matches: 7.

The chain joins TRBV6-4 to TRBJ2-5, with 12 bases fitting TRBD2. V shed 6 bases, J shed 4 bases, and the junction held 6 bases outside the gene matches. From germline, CDR1 is MRHNA and CDR2 SNTAGT. This CDR3 spans 15 amino acids. CDR3: CASSETSGSGETQYF. The CDR3 DNA follows: TGTGCCAGCAGCGAGACTAGCGGGAGTGGAGAGACCCAGTACTTC.

This chain connects TRBV9 to TRBJ2-1; 7 positions agree with TRBD1. V shed 1 base and J 2 bases; nucleotides not matched to a gene: 0. Per the germline V gene, CDR1 is SGDLS and CDR2 is YYNGEE. The CDR3 has 14 residues. In DNA, the CDR3 is TGTGCCAGCAGCGTACAGGGGGCCTACAATGAGCAGTTCTTC. This encodes CASSVQGAYNEQFF.

V gene TRBV7-2 combines with J gene TRBJ2-7; D is possibly TRBD1 (6 bases). The V gene's germline CDR1 is SGHTA and CDR2 FQGNSA. CDR3 length: 16 residues. V lost 6 bases to trimming and J lost 3 bases, with 21 bases between them. CDR3 protein: CASRLTAVETGYEQYF. The DNA of the CDR3 is TGTGCCAGCAGGCTTACGGCGGTGGAGACAGGCTACGAGCAGTACTTC.

The V gene is TRBV25-1, the J gene TRBJ2-7, with 7 bases that match TRBD1. The germline V gene encodes CDR1 MGHDK and CDR2 SYGVNS. V lost 4 bases and J lost 3; bases outside the gene matches: 9. The CDR3 sequence is 15 residues long. CDR3 coding DNA: TGTGCCAGCAGTGCCCGACAGGGTCGTAGCTACGAGCAGTACTTC. Protein product: CASSARQGRSYEQYF.

The genes are TRBV11-3 and TRBJ2-2, with no clear D. The V gene's germline CDR1 is SGHNT and CDR2 YENEEA. With 5 bases removed from V and 3 bases from J, the gap between germline ends came to 10 bases. CDR3 size: 14 residues. CDR3 in DNA: TGTGCCAGCAGCCCAGGTTTCGACACCGGGGAGCTGTTTTTT. Its protein product is CASSPGFDTGELFF.

The chain joins TRBV9 to TRBJ2-3; TRBD1 aligns across 9 bases. The length of the CDR3 is 16 residues. Trimming cost V 2 bases and J 3 bases; bases outside gene matches: 7. Germline assignment: CDR1 SGDLS and CDR2 YYNGEE. CDR3 in DNA: TGTGCCAGCAGCGTTAATCGGGACAGGGTGACAGATACGCAGTATTTT. Residues: CASSVNRDRVTDTQYF.

This chain connects TRBV5-6 to TRBJ2-4; TRBD1 agrees at 10 bases. V trimming: 4 bases; J trimming: 6 bases; junction bases outside the gene matches: 7. This CDR3 contains 15 residues. Per the germline V gene, CDR1 is SGHDT and CDR2 is YYEEEE. CDR3: CASSRDRGRGNIQYF. The CDR3 DNA follows: TGTGCCAGCAGCCGGGACAGGGGAAGAGGAAACATTCAGTACTTC.

V and J are TRBV27 and TRBJ2-6; D is possibly TRBD1 (6 bases). CDR1 and CDR2 (germline): MNHEY, SMNVEV (reference sequence). Between the trimmed V and J ends, which lost 2 bases and 2 bases, there was a span of 19 bases. The CDR3 is made up of 19 amino acids. DNA for the CDR3: TGTGCCAGCAGTTTAAGTTTGGGGGCCGCCGGAACTGGGGCCAACGTCCTGACTTTC. It codes for CASSLSLGAAGTGANVLTF.

The V and J genes are TRBV5-6 and TRBJ2-3, with 10 bases matching TRBD1. CDR1 and CDR2 (germline): SGHDT, YYEEEE. With V trimmed by 4 bases and J by 4 bases, 6 bases remained unmatched. The CDR3 has 15 residues. The CDR3 loop is CASSPEGQGPDTQYF. The DNA of the CDR3 is TGTGCCAGCAGCCCCGAGGGACAGGGGCCAGATACGCAGTATTTT.

The chain is built from TRBV11-3 and TRBJ2-2, with unresolved D. Germline values: CDR1 SGHNT, CDR2 YENEEA. The CDR3 covers 14 residues. Trimming pared 1 base from V and 5 bases from J, leaving 8 bases between. DNA for the CDR3: TGTGCCAGCAGCTTAGCAGGTTTAACCGGGGAGCTGTTTTTT. Its translation: CASSLAGLTGELFF.

This chain joins TRBV10-1 and TRBJ1-1; perhaps TRBD1 as D (5 bases). The CDR3 extends over 14 amino acids. The V gene lost 0 bases and the J gene lost 5 bases, with 10 bases spanning the gap. CDR1 and CDR2 from the germline V gene are WNHNN and SYGVQD (reference sequence). The CDR3 loop reads CASSESTRVTEAFF. CDR3 DNA: TGCGCCAGCAGTGAGTCGACCAGGGTAACTGAAGCTTTCTTT.

V is TRBV6-5 and J is TRBJ1-1; D call uncertain. V shed 0 bases and J shed 10 bases, with 12 bases lying between them. The V gene's germline CDR1 is MNHEY and CDR2 SVGAGI. CDR3 length: 13 residues. CDR3 in DNA: TGTGCCAGCAGTTACTCGTGGGGAGAGGGAGCTTTCTTT. Encoded protein: CASSYSWGEGAFF.